The clone carrying this T cell receptor beta chain showed up many times. Its target is unknown. The data were obtained in a study of metastatic and nonmetastatic thyroid tumors. Across the study: For malignant and benign thyroid patients, tumor or nodule tissue and blood were the sources whose repertoires were compared. Overall study findings and caveats: Versus benign nodules, malignant thyroid tumors reportedly had significantly higher TCR beta diversity, in blood and tumor.

Looked up from germline, CDR1 is DFQATT and CDR2 is SNEGSKA (reference sequence). Trimming cost V 6 bases and J 7 bases, with 18 bases left between them. This CDR3 is built from 13 residues. Until they underwent thyroid surgery, no patient had received any treatment. In the authors' workflow: Construction of a distant-metastasis classifier for papillary thyroid cancer relied on CDR3 differences across clinicopathological groups. TCRdb called clones again from the PCR reads with MiXCR. These V and J calls originate from TCRdb's pipeline instead of the authors' own analysis. The table shows 14,000 to 15,000 clones, with 20% to 30% occurring only once.

This clonotype originated in a female donor with papillary thyroid cancer or a benign thyroid nodule (not recorded which). Some clones in this sample may be carry-over from other donors' samples. The specimen sequenced was tumor tissue. J is TRBJ2-5 and V is TRBV20-1; D may correspond to TRBD1 or TRBD2 (5 bases each). The CDR3 loop is CSAEGRIGGTQYF. The CDR3 nucleotides are TGCAGTGCCGAGGGCAGAATTGGGGGGACCCAGTACTTC.